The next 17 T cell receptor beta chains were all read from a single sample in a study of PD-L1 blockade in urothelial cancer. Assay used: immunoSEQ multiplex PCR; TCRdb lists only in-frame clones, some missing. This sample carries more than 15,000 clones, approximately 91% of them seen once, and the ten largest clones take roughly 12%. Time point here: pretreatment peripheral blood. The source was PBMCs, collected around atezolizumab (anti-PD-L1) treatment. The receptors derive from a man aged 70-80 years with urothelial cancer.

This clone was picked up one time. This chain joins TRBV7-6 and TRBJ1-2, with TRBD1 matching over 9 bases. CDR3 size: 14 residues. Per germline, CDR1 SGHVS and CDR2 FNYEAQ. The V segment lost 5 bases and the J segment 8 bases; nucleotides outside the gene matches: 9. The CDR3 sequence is CASSPRDRETGYTF. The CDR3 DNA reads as TGTGCCAGCAGCCCCCGGGACAGGGAGACGGGCTACACCTTC. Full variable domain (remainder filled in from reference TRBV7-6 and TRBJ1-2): GAGVSQSPRYKVTKRGQDVALRCDPISGHVSLYWYRQALGQGPEFLTYFNYEAQQDKSGLPNDRFSAERPEGSISTLTIQRTEQRDSAMYRCASSPRDRETGYTFGSGTRLTVV.

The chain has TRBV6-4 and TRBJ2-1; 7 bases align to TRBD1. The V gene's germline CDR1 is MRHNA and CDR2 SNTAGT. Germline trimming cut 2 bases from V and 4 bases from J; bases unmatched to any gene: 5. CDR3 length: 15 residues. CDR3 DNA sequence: TGTGCCAGCAGTGACCGGGTACAGGGGTACAATGAGCAGTTCTTC. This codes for CASSDRVQGYNEQFF.

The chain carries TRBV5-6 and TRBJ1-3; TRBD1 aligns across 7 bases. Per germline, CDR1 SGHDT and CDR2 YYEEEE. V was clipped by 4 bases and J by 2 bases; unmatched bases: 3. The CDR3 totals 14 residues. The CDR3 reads CASSVTGTGNTIYF. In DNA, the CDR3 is TGTGCCAGCAGCGTGACAGGGACTGGAAACACCATATATTTT.

This chain's CDR3 is CASSPFGQSKLFF. CDR3 in DNA: TGTGCCAGCTCACCATTTGGACAGAGCAAACTGTTTTTT. V usage is TRBV18 and J usage is TRBJ1-4; tentative D call: TRBD1 (6 bases). CDR1 and CDR2 from the germline V gene are KGHSH and LQKENI. Trimming cost V 2 bases and J 11 bases, with 12 bases left between them. This CDR3 has 13 residues.

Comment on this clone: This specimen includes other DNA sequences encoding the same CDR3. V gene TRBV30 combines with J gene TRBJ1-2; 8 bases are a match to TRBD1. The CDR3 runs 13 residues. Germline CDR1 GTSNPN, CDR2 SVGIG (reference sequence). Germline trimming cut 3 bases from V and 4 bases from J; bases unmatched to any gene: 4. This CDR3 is CAWSRDRPYGYTF. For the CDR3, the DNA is TGTGCCTGGAGCAGGGACAGGCCCTATGGCTACACCTTC.

CDR3 residues: CASSGGFGTEAFF. The CDR3, as DNA: TGTGCCAGCAGTGGGGGGTTTGGCACTGAAGCTTTCTTT. The rearrangement links TRBV9 to TRBJ1-1, with D possibly matching TRBD1 (5 bases). V was cut by 5 bases and J by 4 bases, with 12 bases left in between. Looked up from germline, CDR1 is SGDLS and CDR2 is YYNGEE. The CDR3 is made up of 13 amino acids.

CDR3 region: CSAIDRRSYEQYF. The CDR3 coding sequence is TGCAGCGCGATCGACAGGCGAAGCTACGAGCAGTACTTC. The chain links TRBV29-1 to TRBJ2-7, with D possibly TRBD1 on 6 matching bases. The germline V gene encodes CDR1 SQVTM and CDR2 ANQGSEA. This CDR3 has 13 amino acids. V was shortened by 7 bases and J by 3 bases, with 16 bases between the two germline ends.

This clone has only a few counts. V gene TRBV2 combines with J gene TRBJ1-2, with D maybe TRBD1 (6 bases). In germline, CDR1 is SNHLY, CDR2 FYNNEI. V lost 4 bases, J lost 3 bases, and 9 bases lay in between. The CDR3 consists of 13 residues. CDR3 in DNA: TGTGCCAGCAGTGGGACAGATGACTATGGCTACACCTTC. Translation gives CASSGTDDYGYTF.

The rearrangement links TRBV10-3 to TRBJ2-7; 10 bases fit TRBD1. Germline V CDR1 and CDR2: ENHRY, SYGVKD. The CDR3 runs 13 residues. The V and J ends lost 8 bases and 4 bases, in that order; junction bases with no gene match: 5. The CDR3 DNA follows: TGTGCCATCGGGGGGACAGGGGTTTACGAGCAGTACTTC. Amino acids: CAIGGTGVYEQYF.

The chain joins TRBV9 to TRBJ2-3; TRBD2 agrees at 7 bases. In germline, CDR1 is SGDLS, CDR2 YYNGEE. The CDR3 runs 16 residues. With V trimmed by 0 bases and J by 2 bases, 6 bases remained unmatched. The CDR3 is CASSVGASGDTDTQYF. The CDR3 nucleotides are TGTGCCAGCAGCGTAGGTGCCAGCGGGGACACAGATACGCAGTATTTT.

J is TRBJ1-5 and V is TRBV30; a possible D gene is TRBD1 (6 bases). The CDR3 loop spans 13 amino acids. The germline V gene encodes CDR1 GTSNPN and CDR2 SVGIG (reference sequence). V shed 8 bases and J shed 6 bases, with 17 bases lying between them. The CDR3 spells CARSDSRGQPQHF. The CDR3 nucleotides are TGTGCCCGATCGGACAGTCGGGGTCAGCCCCAGCATTTT.

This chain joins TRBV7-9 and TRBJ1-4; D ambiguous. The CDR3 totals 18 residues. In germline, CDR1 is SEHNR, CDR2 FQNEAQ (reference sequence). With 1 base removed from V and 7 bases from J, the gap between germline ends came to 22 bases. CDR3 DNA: TGTGCCAGCAGCTTAGTCCGCCGAGAACTTCTAGACCTTGAAAAACTGTTTTTT. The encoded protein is CASSLVRRELLDLEKLFF.

In nucleotides, the CDR3 is TGTGCCAGTATGCCACCGGGGGGCATCAATGAGCAGTTCTTC. Protein: CASMPPGGINEQFF. The chain joins TRBV19 to TRBJ2-1; tentative D call: TRBD2 (7 bases). The CDR3 is 14 residues long. Trimming left V 7 bases short and J 6 bases short, with 16 bases between. Germline lookup yields CDR1 LNHDA and CDR2 SQIVND (reference sequence). Filled out from reference TRBV19 and TRBJ2-1, the complete variable domain reads DGGITQSPKYLFRKEGQNVTLSCEQNLNHDAMYWYRQDPGQGLRLIYYSQIVNDFQKGDIAEGYSVSREKKESFPLTVTSAQKNPTAFYLCASMPPGGINEQFFGPGTRLTVL.

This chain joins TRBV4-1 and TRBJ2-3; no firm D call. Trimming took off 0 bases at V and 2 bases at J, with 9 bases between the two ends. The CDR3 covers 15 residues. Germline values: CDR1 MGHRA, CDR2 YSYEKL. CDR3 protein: CASSQDSYPTDTQYF. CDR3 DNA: TGCGCCAGCAGCCAAGACTCCTACCCCACAGATACGCAGTATTTT.

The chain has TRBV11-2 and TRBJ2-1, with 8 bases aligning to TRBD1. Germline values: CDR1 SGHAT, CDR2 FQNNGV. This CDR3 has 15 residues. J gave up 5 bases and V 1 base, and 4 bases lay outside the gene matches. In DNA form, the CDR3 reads TGTGCCAGCAGCTTAGGGACAGGGATAGACAATGAGCAGTTCTTC. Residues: CASSLGTGIDNEQFF.

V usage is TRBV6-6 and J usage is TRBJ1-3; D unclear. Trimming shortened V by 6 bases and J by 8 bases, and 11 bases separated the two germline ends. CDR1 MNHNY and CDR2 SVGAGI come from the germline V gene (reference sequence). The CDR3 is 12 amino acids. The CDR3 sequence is CASRPRGDTIYF. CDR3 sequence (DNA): TGTGCCAGCAGGCCCCGGGGAGACACCATATATTTT.

CDR3 DNA sequence: TGCGCCAGCAGTAATGGACAGCCCGGGGAGCTGTTTTTT. Translation gives CASSNGQPGELFF. This rearrangement joins TRBV5-1 to TRBJ2-2; D is possibly TRBD1 (6 bases). Germline lookup yields CDR1 SGHRS and CDR2 YFSETQ. Trimming removed 5 bases from V and 6 bases from J, with 11 bases in between. The CDR3 extends over 13 amino acids.